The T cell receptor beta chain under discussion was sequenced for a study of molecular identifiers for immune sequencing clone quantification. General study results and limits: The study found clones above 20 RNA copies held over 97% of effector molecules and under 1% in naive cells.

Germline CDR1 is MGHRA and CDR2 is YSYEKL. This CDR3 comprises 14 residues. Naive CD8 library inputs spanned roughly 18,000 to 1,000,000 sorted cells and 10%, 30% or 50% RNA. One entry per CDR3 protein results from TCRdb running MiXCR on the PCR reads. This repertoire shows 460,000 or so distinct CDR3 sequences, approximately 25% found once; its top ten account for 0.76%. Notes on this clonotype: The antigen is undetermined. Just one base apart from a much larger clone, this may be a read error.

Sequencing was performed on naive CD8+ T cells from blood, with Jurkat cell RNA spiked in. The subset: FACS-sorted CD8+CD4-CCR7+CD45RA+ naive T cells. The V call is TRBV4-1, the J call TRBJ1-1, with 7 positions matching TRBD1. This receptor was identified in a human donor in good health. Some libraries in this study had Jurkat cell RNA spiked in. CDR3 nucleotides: TGCGCCAGCAGCCAAGACTCAGGGGGAGCTTTGGCTCCCTTT. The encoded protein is CASSQDSGGALAPF.